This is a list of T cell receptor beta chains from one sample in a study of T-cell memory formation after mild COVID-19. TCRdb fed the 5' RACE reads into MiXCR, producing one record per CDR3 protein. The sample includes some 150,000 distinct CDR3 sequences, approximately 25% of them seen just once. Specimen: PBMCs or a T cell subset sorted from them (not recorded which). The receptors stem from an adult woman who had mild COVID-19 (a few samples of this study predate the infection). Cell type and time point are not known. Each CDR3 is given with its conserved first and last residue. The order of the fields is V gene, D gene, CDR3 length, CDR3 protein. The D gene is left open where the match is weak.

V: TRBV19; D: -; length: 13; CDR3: CASSFGGNTEAFF
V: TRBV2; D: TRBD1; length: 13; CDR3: CASGDRADTEAFF
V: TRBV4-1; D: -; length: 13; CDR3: CASSQVGLDTQYF
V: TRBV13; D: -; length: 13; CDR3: CASGGAQYTEAFF
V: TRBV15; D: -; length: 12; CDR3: CATSLDAGELFF
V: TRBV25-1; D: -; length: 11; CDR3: CATYFADTQYF
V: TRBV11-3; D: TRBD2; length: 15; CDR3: CASSSSGRVKETQYF
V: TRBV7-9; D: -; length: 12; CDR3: CASTDYPYEQYF
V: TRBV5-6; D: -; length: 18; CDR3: CASSGSPQGGGDNQPQHF
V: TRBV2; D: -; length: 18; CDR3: CASSEDTGPRGIAGELFF
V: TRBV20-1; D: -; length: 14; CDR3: CSARDGASSYEQYF
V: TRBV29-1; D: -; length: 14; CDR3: CSVRFPGSRYEQYF
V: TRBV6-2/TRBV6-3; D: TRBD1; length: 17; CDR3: CASSYPPTGGIGYEQYF
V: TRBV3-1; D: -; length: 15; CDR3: CASSTGHGQEETQYF
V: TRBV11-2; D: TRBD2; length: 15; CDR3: CASSYLPSGSGEQYF
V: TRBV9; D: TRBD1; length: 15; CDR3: CASSVAGTGSYEQYF
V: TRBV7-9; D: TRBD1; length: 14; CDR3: CASSRDSTNYGYTF
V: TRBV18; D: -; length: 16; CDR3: CASSPRDRPPGYEQYF
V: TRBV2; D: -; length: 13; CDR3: CASRGVNTGELFF
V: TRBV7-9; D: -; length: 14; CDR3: CASSSVGVAYEQYF
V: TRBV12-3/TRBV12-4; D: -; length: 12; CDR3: CASSGTGDTQYF
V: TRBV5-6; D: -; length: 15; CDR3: CASSGGVGVSDTQYF
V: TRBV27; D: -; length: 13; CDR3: CASSRPSYNEQFF
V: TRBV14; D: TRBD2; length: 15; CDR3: CASSQVGGGAETQYF
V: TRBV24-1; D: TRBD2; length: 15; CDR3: CATSAPAGPHNEQFF
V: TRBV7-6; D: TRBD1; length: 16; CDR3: CASSLEEDRRSYEQYF
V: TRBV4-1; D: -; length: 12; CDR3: CASSPDMRGAFF
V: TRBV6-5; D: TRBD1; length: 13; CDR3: CASRDRGQTEAFF
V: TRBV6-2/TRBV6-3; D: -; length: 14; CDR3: CASSGRGQDTEAFF